Presented here are 31 T cell receptor beta chains from one specimen sequenced in a study (dated by TCRdb to about 2016). Libraries were built with RT-PCR. TCRdb lists the instrument as Illumina MiSeq. The public sequencing data were trimmed at Q25 with fastp and processed into clonotypes with MiXCR by TCRdb, which kept only in-frame beta chains. For every CDR3 protein sequence, its rows merge into one entry that carries the most common genes and DNA. The sample has 550,000 to 750,000 distinct CDR3 sequences on record, 13% to 15% of them singletons. The ten largest clones capture about 3.6% of the sample. The sample comprised memory CD4+ T cells from blood. The receptors were gathered from a female donor in good health, serving as a healthy control.

This clonotype was seen a handful of times. The chain uses TRBV5-1 and TRBJ1-2; D is unresolved. The CDR3 spans 14 residues. CDR1 is SGHRS, CDR2 YFSETQ, per germline. V was trimmed by 2 bases and J by 8 bases, leaving 16 bases between them. In nucleotides, the CDR3 is TGCGCCAGCAGCTTTAATTGGGCAGAAGGGGGCTACACCTTC. Translation: CASSFNWAEGGYTF.

J is TRBJ1-2 and V is TRBV7-2; 7 nucleotides align to TRBD1. V dropped 2 bases and J dropped 4; count of bases not matched to a gene: 1. CDR1 is SGHTA and CDR2 is FQGNSA in the germline V gene. CDR3 length: 13 residues. This CDR3 reads CASSLQGVYGYTF. DNA of the CDR3: TGTGCCAGCAGCTTACAGGGGGTCTATGGCTACACCTTC.

Ten or more counts support this clonotype. V gene TRBV4-2 combines with J gene TRBJ1-2, with 9 bases identical to TRBD1. Germline V lookup: CDR1 LGHNA, CDR2 YNFKEQ. This CDR3 has 19 amino acids. J was trimmed by 3 bases and V by 0 bases; bases with no gene match: 14. DNA for the CDR3: TGTGCCAGCAGCCAAGACGACTCCGGACAGGGGTACGGTTACTATGGCTACACCTTC. Translating it yields CASSQDDSGQGYGYYGYTF.

A remark on this clonotype: Since a much larger clone is just one base distant, this may be a read error. The rearrangement uses TRBV29-1 and TRBJ2-5; D may be TRBD2 (6 bases). The germline gives CDR1 SQVTM, CDR2 ANQGSEA. This CDR3 spans 12 amino acids. CDR3 in amino acids: CTISGTLETLYF. Written as DNA, the CDR3 is TGCACCATCTCCGGGACTTTGGAGACCCTGTACTTC. Variable domain in full (rest from reference TRBV29-1 and TRBJ2-5): SAVISQKPSRDICQRGTSLTIQCQVDSQVTMMFWYRQQPGQSLTLIATANQGSEATYESGFVIDKFPISRPNLTFSTLTVSNMSPEDSSIYLCTISGTLETLYFGPGTRLLVL.

In this sample, this clonotype turned up many times. V and J are TRBV6-4 and TRBJ2-1; D remains ambiguous. The CDR3 is 9 residues long. CDR1 and CDR2 (germline): MRHNA, SNTAGT. This CDR3 is CVMPNEQFF. The CDR3 DNA follows: TGTGTCATGCCCAATGAGCAGTTCTTC.

The sample holds a few counts of this clonotype. The J gene is TRBJ2-2, the V gene TRBV5-1, with a tentative D call TRBD2 (6 bases). The germline V and J ends were trimmed by 4 bases and 8 bases, with 24 bases remaining between them. CDR3 length: 17 residues. Germline lookup yields CDR1 SGHRS and CDR2 YFSETQ. This CDR3 is CASSLSGRSGRWGELFF. For the CDR3, the DNA is TGCGCCAGCAGCCTCTCGGGGAGGAGCGGCCGATGGGGGGAGCTGTTTTTT.

The sample holds a few counts of this clonotype. The rearrangement links TRBV27 to TRBJ2-1, with unresolved D. CDR3 length: 13 amino acids. V gave up 8 bases and J gave up 2 bases, with 10 bases separating them. Per germline, CDR1 MNHEY and CDR2 SMNVEV (reference sequence). The chain's CDR3 is CASRPEPYNEQFF. The CDR3 region has the DNA TGTGCCAGCCGTCCGGAGCCCTACAATGAGCAGTTCTTC.

This chain joins TRBV15 and TRBJ2-5; TRBD2 agrees at 7 bases. This CDR3 region has 17 residues. Germline V lookup: CDR1 LNHNV, CDR2 YYDKDF (reference sequence). V trimming: 0 bases; J trimming: 2 bases; junction bases outside the gene matches: 9. CDR3 amino acids: CATSRDYRLAAQETQYF. In DNA, the CDR3 is TGTGCCACCAGCAGAGATTACAGGCTAGCGGCTCAAGAGACCCAGTACTTC.

This clonotype was observed many times. The rearrangement links TRBV4-1 to TRBJ2-7; D is perhaps TRBD1 (6 bases). Deletions cut 0 bases from V and 3 bases from J, with 12 bases between. Germline-derived CDR1 and CDR2 are MGHRA and YSYEKL. The CDR3 loop spans 15 amino acids. CDR3 sequence (DNA): TGCGCCAGCAGCCAAGATCAGACAGGAAACTACGAGCAGTACTTC. It specifies CASSQDQTGNYEQYF.

This clonotype was counted many times. V usage is TRBV20-1 and J usage is TRBJ2-1; 11 nucleotides match TRBD1. Trimming removed 1 base from V and 4 bases from J; junction bases left unmatched: 9. Germline assignment: CDR1 DFQATT and CDR2 SNEGSKA (reference sequence). This CDR3 has 17 amino acids. Written as DNA, the CDR3 is TGCAGTGCTAGAGCTAGGACAGGGGGCCTCCATTACAATGAGCAGTTCTTC. It codes for CSARARTGGLHYNEQFF.

The rearrangement uses TRBV24-1 and TRBJ2-1; tentatively, D is TRBD2 (5 bases). Germline CDR1 reads KGHDR; CDR2 reads SFDVKD. The CDR3 extends over 15 amino acids. Trimming shortened V by 4 bases and J by 12 bases, and 21 bases separated the two germline ends. CDR3 sequence (DNA): TGTGCCACCAGTGACCCGGTAACTAGTACTATGGCGCAGTTCTTC. The encoded protein is CATSDPVTSTMAQFF.

The genes are TRBV3-1 and TRBJ2-6; 8 nucleotides agree with TRBD2. Per germline, CDR1 LGHDT and CDR2 YNNKEL (reference sequence). After removal of 2 bases from V and 1 base from J, the junction contained 1 base not matched to a gene. The CDR3 has 16 residues. Written as DNA, the CDR3 is TGTGCCAGCAGCCAACCGGGGGGGTCTGGGGCCAACGTCCTGACTTTC. It encodes CASSQPGGSGANVLTF.

This clonotype showed up just a few times. The genes are TRBV18 and TRBJ1-2; D call uncertain. From germline, CDR1 is KGHSH and CDR2 LQKENI. V lost 2 bases and J lost 6, with 10 bases in between. This CDR3 is 13 amino acids long. Here the CDR3 reads CASSPYPTNGYTF. DNA of the CDR3: TGTGCCAGCTCACCATACCCCACCAATGGCTACACCTTC.

This clonotype turned up a few times. The V gene is TRBV6-5, the J gene TRBJ1-1, with unresolved D. Deletions cut 4 bases from V and 4 bases from J, with 10 bases between. This CDR3 comprises 13 residues. Germline V gives CDR1 MNHEY, CDR2 SVGAGI. The CDR3 spells CASSSIYSTEAFF. The CDR3 DNA sequence: TGTGCCAGCAGTTCTATTTACAGCACTGAAGCTTTCTTT.

The V gene is TRBV18, the J gene TRBJ1-5; unclear D gene. CDR1 is KGHSH and CDR2 is LQKENI in the germline V gene. The germline V and J ends were trimmed by 3 bases and 5 bases, with 11 bases remaining between them. The CDR3 contains 14 residues. CDR3 residues: CASSPIKIDQPQHF. The CDR3 nucleotides are TGTGCCAGCTCACCCATTAAGATTGATCAGCCCCAGCATTTT.

This clonotype turned up a few times. For the CDR3, the DNA is TGTGCCAGCAGCGCACGGGGGATGAGCTCCTACAATGAGCAGTTCTTC. This sequence encodes CASSARGMSSYNEQFF. The chain combines TRBV9 with TRBJ2-1; tentatively, D is TRBD2 (6 bases). CDR1 and CDR2 from the germline V gene are SGDLS and YYNGEE. Trimming cost V 3 bases and J 0 bases, with 13 bases left between them. The CDR3 extends over 16 amino acids.

This clonotype came up a few times. The rearrangement uses TRBV6-6 and TRBJ2-7, with 7 bases matching TRBD1. The germline V gene has CDR1 MNHNY and CDR2 SVGAGI (reference sequence). CDR3 size: 13 residues. The ends lost 5 bases at V and 3 bases at J; junction bases unmatched: 4. CDR3 coding DNA: TGTGCCAGCAGTAGTTGGACAGGCTACGAGCAGTACTTC. Amino acids: CASSSWTGYEQYF.

At least ten counts were recorded for this clonotype. The rearrangement uses TRBV5-1 and TRBJ2-3, with 7 bases identical to TRBD2. Germline V CDR1 and CDR2: SGHRS, YFSETQ. The V gene end was trimmed by 0 bases and the J gene end by 8 bases; junction bases not matched to a gene: 3. The CDR3 is 13 residues long. In DNA form, the CDR3 reads TGCGCCAGCAGCTTGGAGTCTAGCGGTACGCAGTATTTT. Its translation: CASSLESSGTQYF.

This clonotype has only a few counts. The gene calls are TRBV2 and TRBJ2-2; D is perhaps TRBD2 (5 bases). CDR3 size: 14 residues. Trimming took 3 bases from V and 8 from J, leaving 13 bases between them. Germline V gives CDR1 SNHLY, CDR2 FYNNEI. The CDR3 region has the DNA TGTGCCAGCAGTGACAGAACGACGGGGGGGGAGCTGTTTTTT. This encodes CASSDRTTGGELFF.

This clonotype was detected a few times. This chain connects TRBV5-4 to TRBJ2-4; 9 bases agree with TRBD1. The CDR3 contains 14 residues. Looked up from germline, CDR1 is SGHNT and CDR2 is YYREEE (reference sequence). The ends lost 4 bases at V and 6 bases at J; junction bases unmatched: 5. CDR3 loop: CASSPGQGGNIQYF. DNA of the CDR3: TGTGCCAGCAGCCCGGGACAGGGAGGAAACATTCAGTACTTC.

This sequence joins TRBV20-1 and TRBJ1-5; D is unresolved. V shed 3 bases and J shed 3 bases, with 18 bases lying between them. CDR1 and CDR2 (germline): DFQATT, SNEGSKA (reference sequence). The CDR3 is 16 amino acids. The CDR3 coding sequence is TGCAGTGCTAGTCCCACAAACAAGGGATTCAATCAGCCCCAGCATTTT. It encodes CSASPTNKGFNQPQHF.

This clonotype was recorded a few times. The chain uses TRBV27 and TRBJ1-5; the match to TRBD1 covers 7 bases. The germline V gene has CDR1 MNHEY and CDR2 SMNVEV (reference sequence). There are 16 residues in the CDR3. V was pared by 6 bases and J by 5 bases, with 13 bases of the junction left unmatched. Here the CDR3 reads CASSRTPGTVHQPQHF. The CDR3, as DNA: TGTGCCAGCAGCCGAACCCCCGGGACAGTACATCAGCCCCAGCATTTT.

This clonotype was counted between two and nine times. The chain uses TRBV5-1 and TRBJ2-2; TRBD1 matches 7 bases. The CDR3 length is 13 residues. V shed 4 bases and J 6 bases; nucleotides not matched to a gene: 3. Germline assignment: CDR1 SGHRS and CDR2 YFSETQ. CDR3 sequence (DNA): TGCGCCAGCAGCGGAACAGGGGCCGGGGAGCTGTTTTTT. This sequence encodes CASSGTGAGELFF.

CDR3 nucleotides: TGCGCCAGCAGCTTGGACCACCCCGTTGAAGCTTTCTTT. Translated, it gives CASSLDHPVEAFF. The chain carries TRBV5-1 and TRBJ1-1; D remains ambiguous. The V end lost 0 bases, the J end lost 7 bases, and 10 bases lay between the germline ends. The germline V gene encodes CDR1 SGHRS and CDR2 YFSETQ. The CDR3 extends over 13 amino acids.

This rearrangement joins TRBV20-1 to TRBJ1-4; D is unclear. CDR3 length: 13 residues. CDR1 and CDR2 (germline): DFQATT, SNEGSKA (reference sequence). The V and J ends lost 3 bases and 2 bases respectively, with 7 bases between them. The CDR3 here is CSASVSTNEKLFF. The CDR3 coding sequence is TGCAGTGCTAGTGTCTCTACTAATGAAAAACTGTTTTTT.

This clonotype was found a few times. V gene TRBV2 combines with J gene TRBJ2-2, with 8 bases fitting TRBD1. The CDR3 length is 16 residues. Germline CDR1 SNHLY, CDR2 FYNNEI. V dropped 6 bases and J dropped 4; count of bases not matched to a gene: 10. The CDR3 region has the DNA TGTGCCAGCAGAACAGGGGGGACAGGTTTCACCGGGGAGCTGTTTTTT. Its translation is CASRTGGTGFTGELFF.

This clonotype was found many times. The CDR3 here is CASSLRATEAFF. The CDR3 DNA follows: TGTGCCAGCAGCCTCCGGGCCACTGAAGCTTTCTTT. The rearrangement joins TRBV6-6 to TRBJ1-1; D gene ambiguous. The CDR3 covers 12 residues. Trimming pared 6 bases from V and 4 bases from J, leaving 9 bases between. Germline CDR1 reads MNHNY; CDR2 reads SVGAGI (reference sequence).

This clonotype has ten or more counts. This chain joins TRBV20-1 and TRBJ1-5; no clear D gene. Per germline, CDR1 DFQATT and CDR2 SNEGSKA (reference sequence). The ends were cut back, 1 base at V and 2 bases at J, with 15 bases in the middle. The CDR3 runs 16 residues. DNA of the CDR3: TGCAGTGCTAGAGGGTGGGGAGAGGCGGGCAATCAGCCCCAGCATTTT. It specifies CSARGWGEAGNQPQHF.

This clonotype has only a few counts. This rearrangement joins TRBV11-2 to TRBJ1-2; D not resolved. V was trimmed by 1 base and J by 4 bases, leaving 10 bases between them. The CDR3 spans 14 residues. Germline CDR1 reads SGHAT; CDR2 reads FQNNGV. The CDR3: CASSLGGIGYGYTF. As DNA, the CDR3 is TGTGCCAGCAGCTTAGGAGGAATTGGCTATGGCTACACCTTC.

The chain uses TRBV3-1 and TRBJ1-1, with D unresolved. V shed 1 base and J shed 5 bases, with 8 bases lying between them. Looked up from germline, CDR1 is LGHDT and CDR2 is YNNKEL (reference sequence). There are 13 residues in the CDR3. CDR3 protein: CASSQGTRTEAFF. CDR3 sequence (DNA): TGTGCCAGCAGCCAAGGTACACGGACTGAAGCTTTCTTT.

The chain links TRBV14 to TRBJ2-3; TRBD2 might be the D (6 bases). CDR3 length equals 17 residues. Germline V gene lookup returns CDR1 SGHDN and CDR2 FVKESK. V was pared by 0 bases and J by 6 bases, with 19 bases between. This CDR3 reads CASSQEARPLAVDTQYF. CDR3 DNA sequence: TGTGCCAGCAGCCAAGAGGCTCGGCCCTTAGCGGTGGATACGCAGTATTTT. Variable domain in full (rest from reference TRBV14 and TRBJ2-3): EAGVTQFPSHSVIEKGQTVTLRCDPISGHDNLYWYRRVMGKEIKFLLHFVKESKQDESGMPNNRFLAERTGGTYSTLKVQPAELEDSGVYFCASSQEARPLAVDTQYFGPGTRLTVL.